This TCR beta chain derives from a study of control samples from healthy donors and cancer patients. V lost 0 bases to trimming and J lost 0 bases, with 9 bases between them. The CDR3 has 16 amino acids. Germline CDR1 reads SGDLS; CDR2 reads YYNGEE. The repertoire was sequenced with immunoSEQ multiplex PCR; TCRdb's copy has only in-frame clones and lacks some. The sample consists of about 150,000 clones, 94% of them appearing once. The rearrangement joins TRBV9 to TRBJ2-2, with no clear D. Sequencing input: blood. This receptor was taken from a woman aged 18-29 years in good health. The CDR3 loop is CASSVVPPANTGELFF. The CDR3 DNA sequence: TGTGCCAGCAGCGTAGTCCCTCCTGCGAACACCGGGGAGCTGTTTTTT.